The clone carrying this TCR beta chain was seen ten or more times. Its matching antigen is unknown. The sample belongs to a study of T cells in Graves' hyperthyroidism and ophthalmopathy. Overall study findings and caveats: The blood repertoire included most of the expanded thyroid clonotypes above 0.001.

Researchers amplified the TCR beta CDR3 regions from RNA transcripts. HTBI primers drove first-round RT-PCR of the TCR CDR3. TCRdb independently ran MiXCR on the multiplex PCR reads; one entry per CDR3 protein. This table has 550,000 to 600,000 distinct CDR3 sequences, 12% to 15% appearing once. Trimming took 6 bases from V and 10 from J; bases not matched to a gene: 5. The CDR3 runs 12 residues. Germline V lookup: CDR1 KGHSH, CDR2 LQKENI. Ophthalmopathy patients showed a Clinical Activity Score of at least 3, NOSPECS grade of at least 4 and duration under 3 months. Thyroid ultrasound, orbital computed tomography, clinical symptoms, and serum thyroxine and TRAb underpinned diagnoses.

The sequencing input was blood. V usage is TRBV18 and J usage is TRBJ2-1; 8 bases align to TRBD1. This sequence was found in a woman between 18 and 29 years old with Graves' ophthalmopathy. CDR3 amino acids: CASSPGGGEQFF. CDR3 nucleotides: TGTGCCAGCTCGCCAGGGGGCGGGGAGCAGTTCTTC.